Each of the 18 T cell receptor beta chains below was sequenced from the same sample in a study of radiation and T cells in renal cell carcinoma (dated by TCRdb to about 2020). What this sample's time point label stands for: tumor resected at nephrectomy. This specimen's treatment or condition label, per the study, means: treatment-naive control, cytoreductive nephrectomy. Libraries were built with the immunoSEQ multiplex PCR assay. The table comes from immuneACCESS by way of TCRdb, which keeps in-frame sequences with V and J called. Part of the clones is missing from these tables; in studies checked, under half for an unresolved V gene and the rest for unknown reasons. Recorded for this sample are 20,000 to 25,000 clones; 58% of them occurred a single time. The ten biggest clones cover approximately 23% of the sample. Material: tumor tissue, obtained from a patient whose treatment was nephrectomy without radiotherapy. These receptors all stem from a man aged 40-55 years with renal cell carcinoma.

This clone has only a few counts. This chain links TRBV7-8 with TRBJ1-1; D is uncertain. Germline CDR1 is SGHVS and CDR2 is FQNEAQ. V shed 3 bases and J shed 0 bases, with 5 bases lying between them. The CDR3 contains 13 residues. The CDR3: CASSLQVNTEAFF. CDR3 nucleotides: TGTGCCAGCAGCTTGCAGGTGAACACTGAAGCTTTCTTT.

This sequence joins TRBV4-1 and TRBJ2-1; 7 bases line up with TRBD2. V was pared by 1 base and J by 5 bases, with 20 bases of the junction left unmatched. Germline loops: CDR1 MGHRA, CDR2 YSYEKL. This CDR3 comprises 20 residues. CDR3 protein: CASSQVPREYGRGSDNEQFF. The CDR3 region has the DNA TGCGCCAGCAGCCAAGTTCCGCGGGAGTATGGCCGGGGGTCAGACAATGAGCAGTTCTTC.

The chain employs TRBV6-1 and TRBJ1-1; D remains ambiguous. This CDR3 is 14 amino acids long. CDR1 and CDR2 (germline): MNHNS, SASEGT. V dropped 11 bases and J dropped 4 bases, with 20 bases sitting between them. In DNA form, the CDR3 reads TGTGCCGGTACCTCCCTCTGGGGAGGCACTGAAGCTTTCTTT. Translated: CAGTSLWGGTEAFF.

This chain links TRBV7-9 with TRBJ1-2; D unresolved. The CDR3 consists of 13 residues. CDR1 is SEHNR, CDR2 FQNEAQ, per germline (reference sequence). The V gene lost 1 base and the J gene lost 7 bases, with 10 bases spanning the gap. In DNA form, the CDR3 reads TGTGCCAGCAGCTTAGACCCCGACGGTGGCTACACCTTC. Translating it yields CASSLDPDGGYTF.

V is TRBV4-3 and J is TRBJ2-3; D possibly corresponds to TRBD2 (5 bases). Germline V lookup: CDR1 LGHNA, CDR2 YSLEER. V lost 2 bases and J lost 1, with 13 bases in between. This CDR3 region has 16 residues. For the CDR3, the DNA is TGCGCCAGCAGCCAAAGCACGGGGTTTGGCACAGATACGCAGTATTTT. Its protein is CASSQSTGFGTDTQYF.

CDR3 sequence reads: CAISEVDEQYF. The CDR3 region has the DNA TGTGCCATCAGTGAGGTTGACGAGCAGTACTTC. The chain is built from TRBV10-3 and TRBJ2-7; D unclear. Trimming shortened V by 2 bases and J by 5 bases, and 4 bases separated the two germline ends. The CDR3 runs 11 residues. CDR1 is ENHRY, CDR2 SYGVKD, per germline.

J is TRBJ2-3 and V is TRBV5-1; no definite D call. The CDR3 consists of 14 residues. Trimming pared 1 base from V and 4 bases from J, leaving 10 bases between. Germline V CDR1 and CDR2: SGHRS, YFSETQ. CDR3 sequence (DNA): TGCGCCAGCAGCTTGTCCTCTGGATCAGATACGCAGTATTTT. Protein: CASSLSSGSDTQYF.

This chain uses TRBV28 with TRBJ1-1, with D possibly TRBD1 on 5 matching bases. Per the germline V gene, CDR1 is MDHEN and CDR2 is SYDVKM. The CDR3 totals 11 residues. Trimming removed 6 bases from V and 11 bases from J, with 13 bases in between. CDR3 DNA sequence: TGTGCCAGCAGGAAGGGGACGAGGGCTTTCTTT. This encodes CASRKGTRAFF.

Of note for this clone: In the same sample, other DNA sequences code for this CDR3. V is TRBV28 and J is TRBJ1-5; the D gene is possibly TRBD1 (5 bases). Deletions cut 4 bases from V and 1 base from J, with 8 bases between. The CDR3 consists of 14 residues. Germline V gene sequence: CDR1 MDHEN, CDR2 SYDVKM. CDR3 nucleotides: TGTGCCAGCAGTTGGGAGGGGAGCAATCAGCCCCAGCATTTT. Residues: CASSWEGSNQPQHF.

The chain's CDR3 is CASSLANGETQYF. DNA of the CDR3: TGTGCCAGCAGCTTGGCCAACGGGGAGACCCAGTACTTC. The chain joins TRBV5-6 to TRBJ2-5; D call uncertain. This CDR3 is 13 amino acids long. Trimming stripped 0 bases from V and 5 bases from J, with 8 bases between. Germline lookup yields CDR1 SGHDT and CDR2 YYEEEE.

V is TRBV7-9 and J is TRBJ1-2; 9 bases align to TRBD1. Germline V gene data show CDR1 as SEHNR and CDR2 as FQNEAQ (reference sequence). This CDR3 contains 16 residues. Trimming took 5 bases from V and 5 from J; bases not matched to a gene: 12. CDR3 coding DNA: TGTGCCAGCAGCCTATGGACAGGGGAACCAATATATGGCTACACCTTC. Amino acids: CASSLWTGEPIYGYTF.

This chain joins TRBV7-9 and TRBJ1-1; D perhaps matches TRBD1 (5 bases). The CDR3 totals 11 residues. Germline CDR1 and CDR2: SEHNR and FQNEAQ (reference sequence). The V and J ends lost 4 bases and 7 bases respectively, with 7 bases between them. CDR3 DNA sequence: TGTGCCAGCAGCTGGGACTTTGAAGCTTTCTTT. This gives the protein CASSWDFEAFF. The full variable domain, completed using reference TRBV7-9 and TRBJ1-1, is DTGVSQNPRHKITKRGQNVTFRCDPISEHNRLYWYRQTLGQGPEFLTYFQNEAQLEKSRLLSDRFSAERPKGSFSTLEIQRTEQGDSAMYLCASSWDFEAFFGQGTRLTVV.

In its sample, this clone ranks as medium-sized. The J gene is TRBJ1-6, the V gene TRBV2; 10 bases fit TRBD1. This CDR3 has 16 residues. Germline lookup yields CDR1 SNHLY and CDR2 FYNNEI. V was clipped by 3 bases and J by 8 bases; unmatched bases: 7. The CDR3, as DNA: TGTGCCAGCAGTGACCGGGACAGGGGAGTACATTCACCCCTCCACTTT. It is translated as CASSDRDRGVHSPLHF.

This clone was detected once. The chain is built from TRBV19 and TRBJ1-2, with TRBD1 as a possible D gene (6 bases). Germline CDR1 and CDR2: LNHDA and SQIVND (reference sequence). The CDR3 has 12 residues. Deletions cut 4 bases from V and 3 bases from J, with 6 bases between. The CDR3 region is CASSNRDYGYTF. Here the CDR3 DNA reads TGTGCCAGTAGTAACAGGGACTATGGCTACACCTTC.

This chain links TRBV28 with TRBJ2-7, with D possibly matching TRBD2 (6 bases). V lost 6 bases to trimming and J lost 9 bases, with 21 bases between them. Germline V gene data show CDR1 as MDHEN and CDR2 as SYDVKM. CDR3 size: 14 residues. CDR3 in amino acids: CASRSAGSLIAQYF. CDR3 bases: TGTGCCAGCAGGTCGGCGGGGTCCCTCATAGCGCAGTACTTC.

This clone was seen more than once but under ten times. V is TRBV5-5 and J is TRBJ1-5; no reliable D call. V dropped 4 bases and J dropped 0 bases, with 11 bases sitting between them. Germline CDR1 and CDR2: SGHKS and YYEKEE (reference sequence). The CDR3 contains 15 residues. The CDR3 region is CASSHHVYSNQPQHF. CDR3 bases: TGTGCCAGCAGCCACCACGTTTATAGCAATCAGCCCCAGCATTTT.

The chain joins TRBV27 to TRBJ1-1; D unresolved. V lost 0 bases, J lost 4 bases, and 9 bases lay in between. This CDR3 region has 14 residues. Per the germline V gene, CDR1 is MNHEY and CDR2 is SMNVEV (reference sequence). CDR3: CASSLSRTGTEAFF. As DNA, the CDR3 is TGTGCCAGCAGTTTATCCAGGACGGGCACTGAAGCTTTCTTT.

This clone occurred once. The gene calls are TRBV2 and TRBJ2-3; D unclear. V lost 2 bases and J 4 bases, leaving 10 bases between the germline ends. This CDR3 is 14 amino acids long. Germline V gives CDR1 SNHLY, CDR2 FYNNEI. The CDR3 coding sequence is TGTGCCAGCAGTGAAAAACGGCCCCCAGATACGCAGTATTTT. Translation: CASSEKRPPDTQYF. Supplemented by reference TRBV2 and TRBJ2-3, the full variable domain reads EPEVTQTPSHQVTQMGQEVILRCVPISNHLYFYWYRQILGQKVEFLVSFYNNEISEKSEIFDDQFSVERPDGSNFTLKIRSTKLEDSAMYFCASSEKRPPDTQYFGPGTRLTVL.